This is a list of T cell receptor beta chains from one sample in a study of molecular identifiers for immune sequencing clone quantification. In TCRdb, the PCR reads were re-called with MiXCR into one record per CDR3 protein. The profile shows about half a million distinct CDR3 sequences, about 20% of them singletons. Input material: naive CD8+ T cells from blood, with Jurkat cell RNA spiked in. These receptors originate from a human donor in good health. Some libraries in this study had Jurkat cell RNA spiked in. Both conserved end residues are part of each CDR3. D genes are given only for firm matches. Only part of the rows carry a size: once, few, many, or a class if the clone is expanded.

>few|TRBJ1-5|-|18|TRBV12-3/TRBV12-4
CASSREPDQYNSNQPQHF
TGTGCCAGCAGCCGAGAACCGGATCAGTACAATAGCAATCAGCCCCAGCATTTT
>many|TRBJ2-5|TRBD2|13|TRBV29-1
CSFEGGLEETQYF
TGCAGCTTCGAAGGGGGACTAGAAGAGACCCAGTACTTC
>few|TRBJ2-3|TRBD2|16|TRBV3-1
CASSRLAGGTTDTQYF
TGTGCCAGCAGCCGTCTAGCGGGGGGGACTACAGATACGCAGTATTTT
>many|TRBJ2-7|-|14|TRBV20-1
CSAISESGTYEQYF
TGCAGTGCTATCTCCGAATCTGGCACCTACGAGCAGTACTTC
>few|TRBJ1-5|TRBD1|14|TRBV28
CASSPRGSNQPQHF
TGTGCCAGCAGTCCCAGGGGGAGCAATCAGCCCCAGCATTTT
>few|TRBJ1-4|-|14|TRBV7-9
CASSPPVKGEKLFF
TGTGCCAGCAGCCCCCCGGTTAAAGGGGAAAAACTGTTTTTT
>few|TRBJ1-6|-|16|TRBV20-1
CSARDPLDSYNSPLHF
TGCAGTGCTAGAGACCCCTTGGACAGCTATAATTCACCCCTCCACTTT
>many|TRBJ2-6|-|15|TRBV28
CASSLLFSGANVLTF
TGTGCCAGCAGTTTGTTGTTCTCTGGGGCCAACGTCCTGACTTTC
>once|TRBJ2-3|-|18|TRBV10-1
CVSPTDPAGADGTDTQYF
TGCGTCAGCCCGACAGACCCTGCGGGGGCTGACGGGACAGATACGCAGTATTTT
>few|TRBJ2-1|-|17|TRBV7-2
CASSLVIGRVYSDEQFF
TGTGCCAGCAGCTTAGTTATCGGCAGGGTTTATAGCGATGAGCAGTTCTTC
>many|TRBJ2-5|-|15|TRBV5-4
CASSSGGGIEETQYF
TGTGCCAGCAGCTCCGGAGGGGGCATCGAGGAGACCCAGTACTTC
>many|TRBJ1-2|-|13|TRBV16
CASSSGSLAGYTF
TGTGCCAGCAGCTCAGGGTCGCTGGCTGGCTACACCTTC
>few|TRBJ2-5|-|15|TRBV9
CASSGQQAPLQTQYF
TGTGCCAGCAGCGGTCAACAGGCGCCTCTCCAGACCCAGTACTTC
>many|TRBJ1-5|TRBD1|14|TRBV12-3/TRBV12-4
CASSVQGGNQPQHF
TGTGCCAGCAGTGTACAGGGGGGTAATCAGCCCCAGCATTTT
>few|TRBJ2-2|TRBD1|15|TRBV12-3/TRBV12-4
CASSQGTASPGELFF
TGTGCCAGCAGCCAGGGGACAGCCTCCCCCGGGGAGCTGTTTTTT
>few|TRBJ2-5|TRBD2|16|TRBV5-6
CASSLRLAGFGETQYF
TGTGCCAGCAGCTTACGTCTAGCGGGGTTTGGAGAGACCCAGTACTTC
>many|TRBJ2-5|-|13|TRBV6-2/TRBV6-3
CASSRPYQETQYF
TGTGCCAGCAGTCGTCCGTACCAAGAGACCCAGTACTTC
>-|TRBJ2-7|-|10|TRBV6-2/TRBV6-3
CASADYEQYF
TGTGCCAGCGCGGACTACGAGCAGTACTTC
>many|TRBJ2-5|-|13|TRBV27
CASSPILGETQYF
TGTGCCAGCAGTCCCATCCTGGGGGAGACCCAGTACTTC
>few|TRBJ1-2|TRBD1|17|TRBV7-2
CASSLAGQGSSFYGYTF
TGTGCCAGCAGCTTAGCAGGACAGGGGTCCTCCTTCTATGGCTACACCTTC
>few|TRBJ2-5|-|13|TRBV27
CASSPVRPETQYF
TGTGCCAGCAGCCCCGTCCGGCCAGAGACCCAGTACTTC
>few|TRBJ2-7|-|13|TRBV28
CASSLSLDNGQYF
TGTGCCAGCAGTTTATCCCTCGATAACGGGCAGTACTTC
>-|TRBJ1-1|-|16|TRBV20-1
CSAMGVPSQMNTEAFF
TGCAGTGCTATGGGGGTTCCTAGCCAAATGAACACTGAAGCTTTCTTT
>-|TRBJ2-7|-|11|TRBV6-2/TRBV6-3
CATSSVYEQYF
TGTGCCACTTCTTCGGTCTACGAGCAGTACTTC
>-|TRBJ1-6|TRBD1|15|TRBV7-9
CASSARTGGDSPLHF
TGTGCCAGCAGCGCGAGAACAGGGGGGGATTCACCCCTCCACTTT
>many|TRBJ1-1|-|12|TRBV2
CASSEIGAEAFF
TGTGCCAGCAGTGAGATCGGCGCTGAAGCTTTCTTT
>many|TRBJ2-7|TRBD2|14|TRBV6-5
CASTSAGVAYEQYF
TGTGCCAGCACCAGCGCGGGGGTTGCCTACGAGCAGTACTTC
>few|TRBJ2-5|-|15|TRBV4-3
CASSPEGRSRETQYF
TGCGCCAGCAGCCCCGAAGGGAGGAGTAGGGAGACCCAGTACTTC
>many|TRBJ2-3|-|17|TRBV11-2
CASSPLVPTKPQDTQYF
TGTGCCAGCAGCCCCCTCGTCCCTACCAAACCCCAAGATACGCAGTATTTT
>few|TRBJ2-7|-|14|TRBV30
CAWSRVGLIYEQYF
TGTGCCTGGAGTAGAGTAGGGTTAATCTACGAGCAGTACTTC
>many|TRBJ2-2|-|17|TRBV6-5
CASSYSMRQLETGELFF
TGTGCCAGCAGTTACTCGATGCGGCAGTTGGAGACCGGGGAGCTGTTTTTT
>-|TRBJ2-7|TRBD1|13|TRBV5-6
CASGSGTGGEQYF
TGTGCCAGCGGCTCCGGGACAGGGGGCGAGCAGTACTTC
>many|TRBJ1-4|-|12|TRBV20-1
CSAPRPNEKLFF
TGCAGTGCCCCCCGTCCTAATGAAAAACTGTTTTTT
>few|TRBJ2-3|TRBD2|15|TRBV9
CASSVDGGAKDTQYF
TGTGCCAGCAGCGTAGACGGGGGGGCCAAAGATACGCAGTATTTT
>-|TRBJ2-7|-|15|TRBV5-6
CASSRELESSYEQYF
TGTGCCAGCAGCCGTGAGCTGGAGAGTTCCTACGAGCAGTACTTC